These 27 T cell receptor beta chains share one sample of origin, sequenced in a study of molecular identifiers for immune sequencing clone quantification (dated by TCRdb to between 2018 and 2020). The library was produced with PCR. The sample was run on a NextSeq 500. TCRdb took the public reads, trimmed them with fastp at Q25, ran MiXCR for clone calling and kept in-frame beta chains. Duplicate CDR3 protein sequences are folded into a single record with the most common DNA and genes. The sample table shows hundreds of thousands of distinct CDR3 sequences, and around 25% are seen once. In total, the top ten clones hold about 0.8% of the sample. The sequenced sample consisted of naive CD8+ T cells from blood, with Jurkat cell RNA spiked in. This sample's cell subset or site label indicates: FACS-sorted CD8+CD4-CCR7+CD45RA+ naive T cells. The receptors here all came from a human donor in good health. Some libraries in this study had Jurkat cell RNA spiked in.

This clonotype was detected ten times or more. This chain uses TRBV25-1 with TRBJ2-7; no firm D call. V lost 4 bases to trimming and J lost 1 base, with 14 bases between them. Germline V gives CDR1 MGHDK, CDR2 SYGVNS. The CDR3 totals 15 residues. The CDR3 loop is CASSASSQGSYEQYF. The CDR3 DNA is TGTGCCAGCAGTGCTTCTTCCCAAGGGTCCTACGAGCAGTACTTC.

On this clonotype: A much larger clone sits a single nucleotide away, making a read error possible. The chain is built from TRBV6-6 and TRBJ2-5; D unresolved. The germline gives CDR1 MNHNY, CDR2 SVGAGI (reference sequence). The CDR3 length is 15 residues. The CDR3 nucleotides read TGTGCCAGCGGTTACTCGAGCGCCGCGCAAGAGACCCAGTACTTC. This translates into CASGYSSAAQETQYF.

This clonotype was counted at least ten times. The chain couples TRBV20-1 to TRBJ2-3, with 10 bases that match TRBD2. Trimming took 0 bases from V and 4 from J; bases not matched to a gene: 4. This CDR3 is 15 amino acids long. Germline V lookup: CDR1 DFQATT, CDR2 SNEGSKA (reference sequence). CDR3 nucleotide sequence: TGCAGTGCTAGAGAGACTAGCGGGCTTGCAGATACGCAGTATTTT. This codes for CSARETSGLADTQYF.

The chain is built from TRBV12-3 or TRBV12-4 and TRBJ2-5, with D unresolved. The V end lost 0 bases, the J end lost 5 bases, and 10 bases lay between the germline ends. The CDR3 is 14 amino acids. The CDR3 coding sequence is TGTGCCAGCAGTTTAGCAGGGTGGAGTGAGACCCAGTACTTC. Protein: CASSLAGWSETQYF.

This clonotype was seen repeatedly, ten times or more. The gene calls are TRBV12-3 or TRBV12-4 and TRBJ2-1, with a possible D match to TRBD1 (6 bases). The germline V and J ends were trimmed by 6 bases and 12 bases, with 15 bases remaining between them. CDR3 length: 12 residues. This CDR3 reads CASSPGGQRQFF. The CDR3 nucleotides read TGTGCCAGCAGCCCGGGCGGACAGAGGCAGTTCTTC.

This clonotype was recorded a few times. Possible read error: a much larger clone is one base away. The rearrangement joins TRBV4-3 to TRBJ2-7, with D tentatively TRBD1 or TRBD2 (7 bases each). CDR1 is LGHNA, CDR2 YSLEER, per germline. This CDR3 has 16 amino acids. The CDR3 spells CASGQDSRGGGDEQYF. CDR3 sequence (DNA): TGCGCCAGCGGCCAAGACTCCAGGGGAGGGGGCGACGAGCAGTACTTC.

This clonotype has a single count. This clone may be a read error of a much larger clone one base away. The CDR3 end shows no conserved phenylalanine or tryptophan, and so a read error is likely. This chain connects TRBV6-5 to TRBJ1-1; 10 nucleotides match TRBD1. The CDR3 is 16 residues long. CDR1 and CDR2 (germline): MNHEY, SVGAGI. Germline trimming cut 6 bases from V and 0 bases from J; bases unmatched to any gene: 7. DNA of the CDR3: TGTGCCAGCAGGACCGGGACAGGGGCCTTGAACACTGAAGCTTTCTCT. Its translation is CASRTGTGALNTEAFS.

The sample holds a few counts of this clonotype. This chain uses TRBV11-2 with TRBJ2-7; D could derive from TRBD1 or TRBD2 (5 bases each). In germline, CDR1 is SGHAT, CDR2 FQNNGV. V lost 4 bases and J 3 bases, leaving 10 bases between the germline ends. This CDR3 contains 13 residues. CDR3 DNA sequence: TGTGCCAGCAGCTCGGGACCGCACTACGAGCAGTACTTC. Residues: CASSSGPHYEQYF.

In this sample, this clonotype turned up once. CDR3 bases: TGTGCCAGCAGCACAAAGACTAGCTTGGAGCAGTTCTTC. Translating it yields CASSTKTSLEQFF. The chain employs TRBV7-9 and TRBJ2-1, with 7 positions matching TRBD2. CDR3 length: 13 residues. In germline, CDR1 is SEHNR, CDR2 FQNEAQ (reference sequence). J lost 10 bases, V lost 5 bases, and 8 bases had no gene match.

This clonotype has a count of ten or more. CDR3 region: CASSYEIAGLQETQYF. CDR3 coding DNA: TGTGCCAGCAGTTACGAGATAGCGGGGCTCCAAGAGACCCAGTACTTC. The chain couples TRBV6-2 or TRBV6-3 to TRBJ2-5; the match to TRBD2 covers 8 bases. V lost 2 bases to trimming and J lost 1 base; unmatched junction nucleotides: 6. CDR3 size: 16 residues. Per germline, CDR1 MNHEY and CDR2 SVGEGT.

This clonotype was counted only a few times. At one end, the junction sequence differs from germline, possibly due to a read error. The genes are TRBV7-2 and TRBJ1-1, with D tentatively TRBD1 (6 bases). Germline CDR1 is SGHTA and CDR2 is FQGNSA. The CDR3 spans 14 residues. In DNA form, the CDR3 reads TGTGCCAGCAGCTGGGGGGCTGGGAACATTGAAGCTTTCTTT. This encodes CASSWGAGNIEAFF.

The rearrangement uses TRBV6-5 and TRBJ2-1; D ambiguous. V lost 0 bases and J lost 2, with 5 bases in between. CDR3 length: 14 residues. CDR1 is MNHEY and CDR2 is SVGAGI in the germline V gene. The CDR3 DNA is TGTGCCAGCAGTTACTCTCGGACCTACAATGAGCAGTTCTTC. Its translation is CASSYSRTYNEQFF.

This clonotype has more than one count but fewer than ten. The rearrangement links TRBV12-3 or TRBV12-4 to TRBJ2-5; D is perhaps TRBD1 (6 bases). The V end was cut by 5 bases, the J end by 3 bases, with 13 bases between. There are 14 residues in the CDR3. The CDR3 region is CASSIGQREETQYF. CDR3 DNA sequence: TGTGCCAGCAGTATCGGACAGAGGGAAGAGACCCAGTACTTC.

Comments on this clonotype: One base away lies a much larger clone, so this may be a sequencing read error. CDR3 residues: CVSSTKTQAYEQYF. The CDR3, as DNA: TGTGTCAGCAGCACGAAGACACAGGCCTACGAGCAGTACTTC. The chain is built from TRBV7-9 and TRBJ2-7; D is possibly TRBD1 (5 bases). Germline V gene sequence: CDR1 SEHNR, CDR2 FQNEAQ (reference sequence). The CDR3 covers 14 residues. The full variable domain, in which reference TRBV7-9 and TRBJ2-7 provide the parts outside the CDR3, is DTGVSQNPRHKITKRGQNVTFRCDPISEHNRLYWYRQTLGQGPEFLTYFQNEAQLEKSRLLSDRFSAERPKGSFSTLEIQRTEQGDSAMYLCVSSTKTQAYEQYFGPGTRLTVT.

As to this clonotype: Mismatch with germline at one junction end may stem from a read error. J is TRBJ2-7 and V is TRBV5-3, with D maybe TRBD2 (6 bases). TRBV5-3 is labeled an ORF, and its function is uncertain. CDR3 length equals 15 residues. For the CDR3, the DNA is TGTGCCAGCAGCTCCGAGTTCGGGAGTTCCTACGAGCAGTACTTC. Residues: CASSSEFGSSYEQYF.

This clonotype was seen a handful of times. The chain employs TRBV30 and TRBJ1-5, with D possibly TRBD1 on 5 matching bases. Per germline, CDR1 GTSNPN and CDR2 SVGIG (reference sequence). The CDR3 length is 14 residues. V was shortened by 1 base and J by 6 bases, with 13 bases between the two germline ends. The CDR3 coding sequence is TGTGCCTGGAGTGCCGGGCAGGGAGGTCAGCCCCAGCATTTT. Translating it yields CAWSAGQGGQPQHF. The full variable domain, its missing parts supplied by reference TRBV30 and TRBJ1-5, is SQTIHQWPATLVQPVGSPLSLECTVEGTSNPNLYWYRQAAGRGLQLLFYSVGIGQISSEVPQNLSASRPQDRQFILSSKKLLLSDSGFYLCAWSAGQGGQPQHFGDGTRLSIL.

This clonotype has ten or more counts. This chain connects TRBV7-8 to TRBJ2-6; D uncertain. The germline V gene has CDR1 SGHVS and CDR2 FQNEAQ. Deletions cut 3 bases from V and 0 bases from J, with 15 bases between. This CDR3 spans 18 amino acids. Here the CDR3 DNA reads TGTGCCAGCAGCTTCCTGGTCGGGCAGAGCTCTGGGGCCAACGTCCTGACTTTC. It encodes CASSFLVGQSSGANVLTF.

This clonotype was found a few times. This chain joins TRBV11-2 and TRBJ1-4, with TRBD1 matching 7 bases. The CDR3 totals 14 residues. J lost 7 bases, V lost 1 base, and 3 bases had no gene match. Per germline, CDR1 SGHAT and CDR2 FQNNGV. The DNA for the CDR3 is TGTGCCAGCAGCTTAGGACAGGGTTTTGAAAAACTGTTTTTT. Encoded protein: CASSLGQGFEKLFF.

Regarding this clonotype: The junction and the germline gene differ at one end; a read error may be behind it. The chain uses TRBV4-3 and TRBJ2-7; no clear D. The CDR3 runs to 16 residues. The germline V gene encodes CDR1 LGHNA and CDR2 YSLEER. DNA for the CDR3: TGCGCCGGCAGCCAAGAGTGGGTCAGCCTAACCTACGAGCAGTACTTC. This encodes CAGSQEWVSLTYEQYF.

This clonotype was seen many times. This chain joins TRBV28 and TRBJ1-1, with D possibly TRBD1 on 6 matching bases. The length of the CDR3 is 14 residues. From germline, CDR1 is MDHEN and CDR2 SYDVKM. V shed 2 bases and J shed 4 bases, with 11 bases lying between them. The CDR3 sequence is CASSLGPGATEAFF. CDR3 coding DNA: TGTGCCAGCAGTTTAGGTCCGGGGGCCACTGAAGCTTTCTTT.

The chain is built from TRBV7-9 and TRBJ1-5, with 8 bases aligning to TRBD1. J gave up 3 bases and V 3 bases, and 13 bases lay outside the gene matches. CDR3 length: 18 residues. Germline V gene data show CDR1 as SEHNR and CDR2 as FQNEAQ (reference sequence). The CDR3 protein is CASSFSRGQGGVNQPQHF. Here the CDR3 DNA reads TGTGCCAGCAGCTTTTCAAGAGGACAGGGTGGGGTCAATCAGCCCCAGCATTTT.

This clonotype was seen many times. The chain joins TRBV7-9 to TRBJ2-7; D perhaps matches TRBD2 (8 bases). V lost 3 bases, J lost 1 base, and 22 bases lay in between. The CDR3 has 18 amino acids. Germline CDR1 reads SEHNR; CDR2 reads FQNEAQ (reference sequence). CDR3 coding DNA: TGTGCCAGCAGCTTGAGGGACAGCCGGGAGGGCCGTTCCTACGAGCAGTACTTC. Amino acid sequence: CASSLRDSREGRSYEQYF. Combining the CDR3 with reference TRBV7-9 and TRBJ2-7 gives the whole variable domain DTGVSQNPRHKITKRGQNVTFRCDPISEHNRLYWYRQTLGQGPEFLTYFQNEAQLEKSRLLSDRFSAERPKGSFSTLEIQRTEQGDSAMYLCASSLRDSREGRSYEQYFGPGTRLTVT.

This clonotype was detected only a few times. The CDR3 here is CSASIGIGGEETQYF. DNA of the CDR3: TGCAGTGCTAGTATCGGGATAGGGGGAGAAGAGACCCAGTACTTC. The chain employs TRBV20-1 and TRBJ2-5; TRBD1 is a possible D gene (6 bases). The CDR3 totals 15 residues. Trimming removed 3 bases from V and 3 bases from J, with 17 bases in between. Looked up from germline, CDR1 is DFQATT and CDR2 is SNEGSKA (reference sequence).

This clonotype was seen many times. The chain's CDR3 is CASSFGQSTNTGELFF. Here the CDR3 DNA reads TGTGCCAGCAGTTTCGGACAGTCAACGAACACCGGGGAGCTGTTTTTT. This chain links TRBV28 with TRBJ2-2; TRBD1 might be the D (6 bases). Trimming stripped 3 bases from V and 0 bases from J, with 11 bases between. This CDR3 comprises 16 residues. The germline V gene has CDR1 MDHEN and CDR2 SYDVKM.

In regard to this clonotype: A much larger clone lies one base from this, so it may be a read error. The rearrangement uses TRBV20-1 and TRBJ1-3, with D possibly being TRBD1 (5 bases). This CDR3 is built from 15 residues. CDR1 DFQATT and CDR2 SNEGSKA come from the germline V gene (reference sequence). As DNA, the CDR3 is TGCAGTGCTAGAGATGGGGCAGGGCCTGGAACCACCATATATTTT. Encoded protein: CSARDGAGPGTTIYF.

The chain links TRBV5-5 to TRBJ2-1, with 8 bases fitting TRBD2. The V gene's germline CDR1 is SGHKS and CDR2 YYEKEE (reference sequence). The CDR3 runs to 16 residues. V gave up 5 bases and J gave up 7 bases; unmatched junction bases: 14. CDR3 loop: CASSYRAGGTSNEQFF. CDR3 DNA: TGTGCCAGCAGTTACCGTGCGGGAGGAACCTCAAATGAGCAGTTCTTC. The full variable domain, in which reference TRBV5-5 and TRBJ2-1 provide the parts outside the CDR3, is DAGVTQSPTHLIKTRGQQVTLRCSPISGHKSVSWYQQVLGQGPQFIFQYYEKEERGRGNFPDRFSARQFPNYSSELNVNALLLGDSALYLCASSYRAGGTSNEQFFGPGTRLTVL.

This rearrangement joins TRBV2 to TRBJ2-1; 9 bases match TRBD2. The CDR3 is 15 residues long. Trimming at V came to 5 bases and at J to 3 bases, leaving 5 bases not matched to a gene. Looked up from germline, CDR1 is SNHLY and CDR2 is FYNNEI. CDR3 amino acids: CASSTFSGGYNEQFF. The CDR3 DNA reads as TGTGCCAGCAGTACGTTTAGCGGGGGCTACAATGAGCAGTTCTTC.